This T cell receptor beta chain appears in the sequencing data of a study of cytomegalovirus exposure and HLA in healthy donors. The CDR3 is 15 amino acids. Trimming stripped 2 bases from V and 4 bases from J, with 12 bases between. The germline CDR1 and CDR2 sequences are SEHNR and FQNEAQ (reference sequence). To note about this clone: Antigen: not known.

Sequencing used immunoSEQ multiplex PCR; TCRdb keeps in-frame clones, though not all of them. The sample holds around 130,000 clones; just under 90% are singletons and the top ten take approximately 3.5%. Findings and limits, study-wide: Cytomegalovirus association was listed for 164 TCR beta chains.

The receptor was derived from a man aged 25-45 years in good health and CMV-seronegative. Source material: PBMCs. This sequence joins TRBV7-9 and TRBJ1-3, with a tentative D call TRBD1 (6 bases). DNA for the CDR3: TGTGCCAGCAGCTTATACCCGGGACAAGGAAACACCATATATTTT. Protein: CASSLYPGQGNTIYF.